The 20 T cell receptor beta chains given below trace back to one sample, sequenced in a study of blood T cell repertoires in COVID-19. The repertoire was sequenced with immunoSEQ multiplex PCR; TCRdb's copy has only in-frame clones and lacks some. This sample has approximately 290,000 clones, with 90% found just once. The sequenced sample consisted of PBMCs or T cells enriched from blood (not recorded which). These receptors came from a woman in her twenties or thirties who had recovered from COVID-19.

The chain combines TRBV3-1 (or the pseudogene TRBV3-2) with TRBJ2-1; D gene uncertain. The germline gives CDR1 LGHDT, CDR2 YNNKEL (reference sequence). This CDR3 is built from 16 residues. V shed 0 bases and J shed 4 bases, with 13 bases lying between them. The CDR3 coding sequence is TGTGCCAGCAGCCAAGATCTCAGAACAGTATACAATGAGCAGTTCTTC. It encodes CASSQDLRTVYNEQFF.

V is TRBV5-3 and J is TRBJ1-5; D remains unclear. TRBV5-3 is an ORF, and what it does is uncertain. V was pared by 0 bases and J by 0 bases, with 16 bases between. The CDR3 has 18 amino acids. The CDR3 bases are TGTGCCAGAAGCTTGGTTAAGACTTGGACTGATAGCAATCAGCCCCAGCATTTT. Translated, it gives CARSLVKTWTDSNQPQHF.

The chain uses TRBV28 and TRBJ1-2; 8 positions match TRBD1. This CDR3 has 15 amino acids. Germline assignment: CDR1 MDHEN and CDR2 SYDVKM. J gave up 2 bases and V 4 bases, and 6 bases lay outside the gene matches. The CDR3 loop reads CASSSADRANYGYTF. The CDR3 DNA reads TGTGCCAGCAGTTCCGCGGACAGGGCGAACTATGGCTACACCTTC.

This chain connects TRBV19 to TRBJ2-7; TRBD1 matches 9 bases. V was pared by 3 bases and J by 0 bases, with 3 bases of the junction left unmatched. The CDR3 has 15 amino acids. The germline V gene encodes CDR1 LNHDA and CDR2 SQIVND (reference sequence). Here the CDR3 DNA reads TGTGCCAGTAGTATCTTGACAGGGGGCTCCTACGAGCAGTACTTC. Its translation: CASSILTGGSYEQYF.

This chain joins TRBV19 and TRBJ2-3; 8 bases agree with TRBD1. Germline lookup yields CDR1 LNHDA and CDR2 SQIVND (reference sequence). V lost 3 bases and J lost 4; bases outside the gene matches: 6. This CDR3 is 15 amino acids long. This chain's CDR3 is CASSIGTGGADTQYF. As DNA, the CDR3 is TGTGCCAGTAGTATTGGAACAGGGGGAGCAGATACGCAGTATTTT. The variable domain in full, completed from reference TRBV19 and TRBJ2-3, reads DGGITQSPKYLFRKEGQNVTLSCEQNLNHDAMYWYRQDPGQGLRLIYYSQIVNDFQKGDIAEGYSVSREKKESFPLTVTSAQKNPTAFYLCASSIGTGGADTQYFGPGTRLTVL.

V gene TRBV27 combines with J gene TRBJ1-5; D uncertain. The V gene's germline CDR1 is MNHEY and CDR2 SMNVEV (reference sequence). The CDR3 totals 14 residues. V lost 4 bases and J lost 8, with 15 bases in between. The CDR3 bases are TGTGCCAGCAGTTGGGGTGACGCGGGAGAGCCCCAGCATTTT. It codes for CASSWGDAGEPQHF.

The CDR3 region is CASSPTRGFLAKNIQYF. CDR3 nucleotide sequence: TGTGCCAGCAGTCCCACCCGGGGGTTCCTAGCCAAAAACATTCAGTACTTC. The chain combines TRBV6-6 with TRBJ2-4; maybe TRBD2 (6 bases). Germline-derived CDR1 and CDR2 are MNHNY and SVGAGI (reference sequence). Deletions cut 5 bases from V and 0 bases from J, with 17 bases between. This CDR3 contains 17 residues.

The V gene is TRBV28, the J gene TRBJ2-2; D gene unclear. This CDR3 has 12 amino acids. V dropped 5 bases and J dropped 8 bases, with 9 bases sitting between them. CDR1 and CDR2 from the germline V gene are MDHEN and SYDVKM. CDR3 loop: CASSPTPGELFF. CDR3 nucleotide sequence: TGTGCCAGCAGTCCTACCCCTGGGGAGCTGTTTTTT.

The chain employs TRBV5-1 and TRBJ2-1; 14 bases match TRBD2. This CDR3 has 19 amino acids. The V segment lost 0 bases and the J segment 3 bases; nucleotides outside the gene matches: 8. CDR1 is SGHRS and CDR2 is YFSETQ in the germline V gene. In nucleotides, the CDR3 is TGCGCCAGCAGCTTGGTTGCAGGACTAGCGGGAGGACTCTACAATGAGCAGTTCTTC. The encoded protein is CASSLVAGLAGGLYNEQFF. The full variable domain, rest sourced from reference TRBV5-1 and TRBJ2-1, is KAGVTQTPRYLIKTRGQQVTLSCSPISGHRSVSWYQQTPGQGLQFLFEYFSETQRNKGNFPGRFSGRQFSNSRSEMNVSTLELGDSALYLCASSLVAGLAGGLYNEQFFGPGTRLTVL.

The chain is built from TRBV7-3 and TRBJ2-1; 13 nucleotides match TRBD2. The V and J ends lost 0 bases and 5 bases, in that order; junction bases with no gene match: 4. Germline V lookup: CDR1 SGHTA, CDR2 FQGTGA. The CDR3 has 17 amino acids. CDR3 loop: CASSLTPGLAGDNEQFF. The DNA for the CDR3 is TGTGCCAGCAGCTTAACTCCCGGACTAGCGGGAGACAATGAGCAGTTCTTC.

This clone was found once. An end of the junction differs from the germline gene, which may be a read error. This sequence joins TRBV6-1 and TRBJ2-7, with 7 bases matching TRBD1. This CDR3 has 12 amino acids. Germline V gene sequence: CDR1 MNHNS, CDR2 SASEGT. The chain's CDR3 is CASSELDRATFF. The CDR3 bases are TGTGCCAGCAGTGAGCTCGACAGGGCCACCTTCTTC.

The V gene is TRBV3-1 (or the pseudogene TRBV3-2), the J gene TRBJ2-1, with 10 bases fitting TRBD2. This CDR3 region has 22 residues. Germline assignment: CDR1 LGHDT and CDR2 YNNKEL (reference sequence). J was trimmed by 0 bases and V by 0 bases; bases with no gene match: 17. The CDR3 sequence: CASSQEYRGVSGRFPSYNEQFF. The CDR3, as DNA: TGTGCCAGCAGCCAAGAGTACAGAGGGGTTAGCGGGAGGTTCCCCTCCTACAATGAGCAGTTCTTC.

The chain combines TRBV5-4 with TRBJ1-1, with TRBD1 identical over 9 bases. Germline V CDR1 and CDR2: SGHNT, YYREEE (reference sequence). The CDR3 spans 14 residues. After removal of 0 bases from V and 5 bases from J, the junction contained 2 bases not matched to a gene. CDR3 sequence reads: CASSLGQGGTEAFF. CDR3 bases: TGTGCCAGCAGCTTGGGACAGGGGGGGACTGAAGCTTTCTTT.

V gene TRBV28 combines with J gene TRBJ1-2; a possible D gene is TRBD1 (5 bases). Germline lookup yields CDR1 MDHEN and CDR2 SYDVKM. This CDR3 spans 14 amino acids. V lost 7 bases to trimming and J lost 8 bases, with 20 bases between them. The CDR3 spells CASTNGAPSVGYTF. CDR3 DNA sequence: TGTGCCAGCACTAATGGGGCCCCATCCGTCGGCTACACCTTC.

The genes are TRBV7-2 and TRBJ1-2, with 7 bases that match TRBD1. The germline CDR1 and CDR2 sequences are SGHTA and FQGNSA. Trimming at V came to 0 bases and at J to 7 bases, leaving 14 bases not matched to a gene. The CDR3 sequence is 17 residues long. CDR3 coding DNA: TGTGCCAGCAGCTTAGCCCCGGGAGGGGGCGTCCTTAGTGGCTACACCTTC. Encoded protein: CASSLAPGGGVLSGYTF.

V gene TRBV28 combines with J gene TRBJ1-4, with 7 nucleotides matching TRBD1. Germline CDR1 and CDR2: MDHEN and SYDVKM. The CDR3 spans 15 residues. With V trimmed by 7 bases and J by 3 bases, 8 bases remained unmatched. The CDR3 DNA reads as TGTGCCAGCATATCTCCGGGACAGTCTAATGAAAAACTGTTTTTT. Its translation is CASISPGQSNEKLFF.

This chain links TRBV7-2 with TRBJ1-2; the D gene is possibly TRBD1 (5 bases). Looked up from germline, CDR1 is SGHTA and CDR2 is FQGNSA. The V end lost 1 base, the J end lost 6 bases, and 12 bases lay between the germline ends. The CDR3 runs to 14 residues. CDR3 amino acids: CASSLVPRADGYTF. Here the CDR3 DNA reads TGTGCCAGCAGCTTAGTCCCCAGGGCAGATGGCTACACCTTC.

This sequence joins TRBV19 and TRBJ2-7, with D tentatively TRBD1 (6 bases). The CDR3 has 14 residues. Trimming pared 1 base from V and 6 bases from J, leaving 13 bases between. CDR1 and CDR2 (germline): LNHDA, SQIVND (reference sequence). The CDR3 is CASSIVGAISEQYF. The CDR3, as DNA: TGTGCCAGTAGTATAGTGGGGGCCATCTCCGAGCAGTACTTC.

The chain has TRBV11-2 and TRBJ2-1; 9 bases line up with TRBD2. The CDR3 sequence is 15 residues long. Germline lookup yields CDR1 SGHAT and CDR2 FQNNGV. Trimming at V came to 6 bases and at J to 4 bases, leaving 7 bases not matched to a gene. The CDR3 sequence: CASSSVAGEYNEQFF. The CDR3 nucleotides read TGTGCCAGCAGTTCGGTAGCGGGAGAATACAATGAGCAGTTCTTC.

The CDR3 sequence: CASSLWLAGANEQFF. CDR3 DNA sequence: TGTGCCAGCAGCTTGTGGCTAGCGGGAGCCAATGAGCAGTTCTTC. The chain has TRBV5-6 and TRBJ2-1; 10 bases are a match to TRBD2. Looked up from germline, CDR1 is SGHDT and CDR2 is YYEEEE. J was trimmed by 6 bases and V by 1 base; bases with no gene match: 4. The CDR3 is 15 residues long.